A single sample gave rise to the 26 T cell receptor beta chains below, sequenced in a study of OX40 agonist ivuxolimab in advanced cancers. Some clones are missing from TCRdb's copy, which holds only in-frame ones; the method was immunoSEQ multiplex PCR. The sample records roughly 73,000 clones, about 90% being singletons. Sequencing was performed on CD4+ or CD8+ T cells sorted from blood, taken in a trial of the OX40 agonist ivuxolimab. These receptors originate from an adult with an advanced solid tumor such as melanoma, head and neck, liver or kidney cancer.

The V gene is TRBV6-5, the J gene TRBJ2-7; TRBD1 matches 10 bases. CDR3 length: 13 residues. Per germline, CDR1 MNHEY and CDR2 SVGAGI. Trimming cost V 7 bases and J 1 base; bases outside gene matches: 1. CDR3 bases: TGTGCCAGCAAGGGACAGGGGTCCTACGAGCAGTACTTC. This translates into CASKGQGSYEQYF.

The chain recombines TRBV5-1 with TRBJ1-2; a weak D match, TRBD1 (5 bases). Germline CDR1 and CDR2: SGHRS and YFSETQ. V was clipped by 4 bases and J by 6 bases, with 19 bases between them. The CDR3 spans 15 residues. CDR3 sequence: CASSMQGRGRDGYTF. The DNA for the CDR3 is TGCGCCAGCAGCATGCAGGGAAGGGGACGGGATGGCTACACCTTC.

CDR3 amino acids: CASGVGEAFF. The CDR3 DNA is TGTGCCAGCGGGGTGGGGGAAGCTTTCTTT. V is TRBV6-1 and J is TRBJ1-1; D unresolved. With 8 bases removed from V and 8 bases from J, the gap between germline ends came to 9 bases. The germline V gene has CDR1 MNHNS and CDR2 SASEGT. CDR3 length: 10 residues.

This chain connects TRBV30 to TRBJ1-1; D uncertain. Germline assignment: CDR1 GTSNPN and CDR2 SVGIG (reference sequence). This CDR3 has 13 amino acids. Trimming left V 0 bases short and J 6 bases short, with 11 bases between. CDR3 residues: CAWSVAGLAEAFF. The CDR3, as DNA: TGTGCCTGGAGTGTGGCGGGGTTAGCTGAAGCTTTCTTT.

This chain links TRBV7-9 with TRBJ1-2; 9 bases align to TRBD1. From germline, CDR1 is SEHNR and CDR2 FQNEAQ (reference sequence). The trim removed 10 bases at V and 7 bases at J, leaving 7 bases unmatched. The CDR3 sequence is 12 residues long. This CDR3 reads CATLQGALGYTF. The CDR3 nucleotides are TGTGCCACCCTACAGGGGGCACTTGGCTACACCTTC. Variable domain in full (rest from reference TRBV7-9 and TRBJ1-2): DTGVSQNPRHKITKRGQNVTFRCDPISEHNRLYWYRQTLGQGPEFLTYFQNEAQLEKSRLLSDRFSAERPKGSFSTLEIQRTEQGDSAMYLCATLQGALGYTFGSGTRLTVV.

The rearrangement links TRBV28 to TRBJ2-2; 9 bases are a match to TRBD1. Per germline, CDR1 MDHEN and CDR2 SYDVKM. Trimming took 8 bases from V and 7 from J; bases not matched to a gene: 5. The CDR3 is made up of 13 amino acids. The CDR3 DNA reads as TGTGCCAGCCTGGGACAGGGTCACGGGGAGCTGTTTTTT. As protein: CASLGQGHGELFF.

The chain has TRBV5-6 and TRBJ2-2; D unresolved. CDR3 length: 11 residues. Trimming took 3 bases from V and 5 from J, leaving 2 bases between them. Germline lookup yields CDR1 SGHDT and CDR2 YYEEEE. In DNA, the CDR3 is TGTGCCAGCAGCTATACCGGGGAGCTGTTTTTT. It yields the protein CASSYTGELFF.

The chain uses TRBV5-1 and TRBJ2-7; 8 bases agree with TRBD2. The germline gives CDR1 SGHRS, CDR2 YFSETQ. The junction had 16 bases not matched to a gene; V was cut back by 6 bases and J by 2 bases. This CDR3 spans 17 amino acids. CDR3 bases: TGCGCCAGCACTCCTGGAGCCAGCGGGAGTTTTACCTACGAGCAGTACTTC. This sequence encodes CASTPGASGSFTYEQYF.

This clone was counted only a few times. This chain links TRBV2 with TRBJ2-7, with 12 bases lining up with TRBD2. This CDR3 contains 15 residues. The germline CDR1 and CDR2 sequences are SNHLY and FYNNEI. V gave up 6 bases and J gave up 0 bases; unmatched junction bases: 3. CDR3 bases: TGTGCCAGCAGCGCTAGCGGGGGGGTCTCCTACGAGCAGTACTTC. Translation gives CASSASGGVSYEQYF.

This sequence joins TRBV6-1 and TRBJ1-5; perhaps TRBD1 as D (5 bases). Germline CDR1 reads MNHNS; CDR2 reads SASEGT. There are 14 residues in the CDR3. Trimming pared 6 bases from V and 5 bases from J, leaving 14 bases between. The CDR3 here is CASRGVQGYQPQHF. The CDR3 bases are TGTGCCAGCAGGGGGGTTCAGGGTTATCAGCCCCAGCATTTT.

The chain couples TRBV6-6 to TRBJ2-3; 7 positions match TRBD1. The CDR3 runs to 15 residues. Germline V gene lookup returns CDR1 MNHNY and CDR2 SVGAGI (reference sequence). V was clipped by 0 bases and J by 4 bases; unmatched bases: 4. The CDR3 reads CASSYSDRAPDTQYF. For the CDR3, the DNA is TGTGCCAGCAGTTACTCAGACAGGGCCCCAGATACGCAGTATTTT.

The chain employs TRBV5-8 and TRBJ2-5, with TRBD1 matching over 9 bases. V shed 0 bases and J 2 bases; nucleotides not matched to a gene: 8. The CDR3 runs to 17 residues. Per the germline V gene, CDR1 is SGHTS and CDR2 is YDEGEE. The CDR3 coding sequence is TGTGCCAGCAGCTTGGGTGGAACAGGGGGCGGGCAAGAGACCCAGTACTTC. As protein: CASSLGGTGGGQETQYF.

The chain is built from TRBV5-1 and TRBJ2-7; 8 bases align to TRBD2. This CDR3 is built from 15 residues. Germline V gene sequence: CDR1 SGHRS, CDR2 YFSETQ. Germline trimming cut 3 bases from V and 5 bases from J; bases unmatched to any gene: 10. CDR3 loop: CASSSGGGSFDEQYF. The CDR3 nucleotides are TGCGCCAGCAGCTCCGGGGGGGGCTCTTTCGACGAGCAGTACTTC. The whole variable domain, filled in from reference TRBV5-1 and TRBJ2-7, reads KAGVTQTPRYLIKTRGQQVTLSCSPISGHRSVSWYQQTPGQGLQFLFEYFSETQRNKGNFPGRFSGRQFSNSRSEMNVSTLELGDSALYLCASSSGGGSFDEQYFGPGTRLTVT.

The J gene is TRBJ1-1, the V gene TRBV21-1. TRBV21-1 corresponds to a pseudogene. The CDR3 has 13 residues. The CDR3 DNA sequence: TGTGCCAGCAGCAAACTTCGGACTACTGAAGCTTTCTTT. Protein sequence: CASSKLRTTEAFF.

This sequence joins TRBV7-9 and TRBJ1-3; 7 bases are shared with TRBD1. J gave up 4 bases and V 1 base, and 4 bases lay outside the gene matches. CDR3 length equals 15 residues. In germline, CDR1 is SEHNR, CDR2 FQNEAQ (reference sequence). The CDR3 sequence is CASSLERGRGNTIYF. As DNA, the CDR3 is TGTGCCAGCAGCTTAGAAAGGGGGCGAGGAAACACCATATATTTT.

This clone was observed a single time. The chain uses TRBV5-4 and TRBJ2-5; 13 bases align to TRBD2. With V trimmed by 4 bases and J by 5 bases, 8 bases remained unmatched. The CDR3 length is 16 residues. Germline V CDR1 and CDR2: SGHNT, YYREEE (reference sequence). This chain's CDR3 is CASSPQLAGGGETQYF. The CDR3, as DNA: TGTGCCAGCAGCCCCCAACTAGCGGGAGGGGGGGAGACCCAGTACTTC.

The chain carries TRBV4-1 and TRBJ2-3; 10 positions match TRBD2. This CDR3 is 17 amino acids long. CDR1 and CDR2 from the germline V gene are MGHRA and YSYEKL. V lost 3 bases to trimming and J lost 2 bases; unmatched junction nucleotides: 8. The CDR3 region has the DNA TGCGCCAGCAGCCACCGTCCTAGCGGGAGTGTCACAGATACGCAGTATTTT. Residues: CASSHRPSGSVTDTQYF.

The chain joins TRBV10-1 to TRBJ2-1; possibly TRBD2 for D (7 bases). Germline CDR1 WNHNN, CDR2 SYGVQD (reference sequence). The ends were cut back, 7 bases at V and 5 bases at J, with 9 bases in the middle. CDR3 length: 12 residues. As DNA, the CDR3 is TGCGCCAGCAAAGGGGGGGACAATGAGCAGTTCTTC. This codes for CASKGGDNEQFF.

The sample holds many counts of this clone. V usage is TRBV11-3 and J usage is TRBJ1-1, with a weak D call TRBD1 (6 bases). Germline V gives CDR1 SGHNT, CDR2 YENEEA. V lost 5 bases and J lost 1, with 11 bases in between. This CDR3 spans 14 amino acids. CDR3 sequence reads: CASSIGTRNTEAFF. The CDR3 DNA is TGTGCCAGCAGCATCGGGACACGGAACACTGAAGCTTTCTTT.

The gene calls are TRBV19 and TRBJ1-1, with TRBD1 as a possible D gene (6 bases). V was shortened by 1 base and J by 11 bases, with 14 bases between the two germline ends. The CDR3 runs 13 residues. Germline V gene sequence: CDR1 LNHDA, CDR2 SQIVND (reference sequence). The CDR3 loop reads CASSIGRWGAAFF. Here the CDR3 DNA reads TGTGCCAGTAGTATAGGACGGTGGGGGGCTGCTTTCTTT. Based on the CDR3 plus reference TRBV19 and TRBJ1-1, the full variable domain is DGGITQSPKYLFRKEGQNVTLSCEQNLNHDAMYWYRQDPGQGLRLIYYSQIVNDFQKGDIAEGYSVSREKKESFPLTVTSAQKNPTAFYLCASSIGRWGAAFFGQGTRLTVV.

In its sample, this clone was seen a few times. The J gene is TRBJ1-2, the V gene TRBV11-3, with D hard to call. The CDR3 extends over 13 amino acids. Between the trimmed V and J ends, which lost 0 bases and 7 bases, there was a span of 9 bases. Germline V gene lookup returns CDR1 SGHNT and CDR2 YENEEA. The CDR3 sequence: CASSLEGYAGYTF. CDR3 sequence (DNA): TGTGCCAGCAGCTTAGAAGGGTACGCTGGCTACACCTTC. Combining the CDR3 with reference TRBV11-3 and TRBJ1-2 gives the whole variable domain EAGVVQSPRYKIIEKKQPVAFWCNPISGHNTLYWYLQNLGQGPELLIRYENEEAVDDSQLPKDRFSAERLKGVDSTLKIQPAELGDSAVYLCASSLEGYAGYTFGSGTRLTVV.

The rearrangement joins TRBV6-5 to TRBJ1-5; a weak D match, TRBD1 (6 bases). Trimming pared 0 bases from V and 2 bases from J, leaving 8 bases between. Germline CDR1 MNHEY, CDR2 SVGAGI. The CDR3 has 15 residues. The CDR3 region is CASSYSRTGNQPQHF. In nucleotides, the CDR3 is TGTGCCAGCAGTTACTCGAGGACAGGCAATCAGCCCCAGCATTTT.

The genes are TRBV30 and TRBJ2-1, with D possibly being TRBD1 (5 bases). The germline CDR1 and CDR2 sequences are GTSNPN and SVGIG (reference sequence). This CDR3 region has 13 residues. The V end lost 4 bases, the J end lost 4 bases, and 11 bases lay between the germline ends. Written as DNA, the CDR3 is TGTGCCTGGAATGGGGCAGTATACAATGAGCAGTTCTTC. Translated, it gives CAWNGAVYNEQFF.

The chain joins TRBV27 to TRBJ1-5; possibly TRBD1 for D (5 bases). Between the trimmed V and J ends, which lost 2 bases and 5 bases, there was a span of 13 bases. The CDR3 runs to 15 residues. Looked up from germline, CDR1 is MNHEY and CDR2 is SMNVEV (reference sequence). CDR3 DNA sequence: TGTGCCAGCAGTTTAGTCGGGGGGAACTATCAGCCCCAGCATTTT. This sequence encodes CASSLVGGNYQPQHF.

This clone occurred once. The chain is built from TRBV5-5 and TRBJ2-7, with unresolved D. CDR3 length: 12 amino acids. V lost 7 bases and J 6 bases, leaving 14 bases between the germline ends. Germline loops: CDR1 SGHKS, CDR2 YYEKEE (reference sequence). The chain's CDR3 is CASRTALGEQYF. Written as DNA, the CDR3 is TGTGCCAGCCGGACCGCCCTGGGCGAGCAGTACTTC.

V gene TRBV5-1 combines with J gene TRBJ2-6; D is possibly TRBD1 or TRBD2 (6 bases each). V lost 0 bases and J lost 4, with 23 bases in between. The CDR3 is 20 residues long. Germline assignment: CDR1 SGHRS and CDR2 YFSETQ. CDR3 sequence: CASSLARGGFRGAGANVLTF. CDR3 DNA sequence: TGCGCCAGCAGCTTGGCTCGAGGGGGGTTCCGGGGAGCCGGGGCCAACGTCCTGACTTTC. Filled out from reference TRBV5-1 and TRBJ2-6, the complete variable domain reads KAGVTQTPRYLIKTRGQQVTLSCSPISGHRSVSWYQQTPGQGLQFLFEYFSETQRNKGNFPGRFSGRQFSNSRSEMNVSTLELGDSALYLCASSLARGGFRGAGANVLTFGAGSRLTVL.